The next 6 T cell receptor beta chains were all read from a single sample in a study of cytomegalovirus exposure and HLA in healthy donors. Primers: 60 Vbeta forward and 13 Jbeta reverse. Generated by immunoSEQ multiplex PCR, the TCRdb table keeps only in-frame clones and is missing some. The data hold some 100,000 clones, with roughly 71% observed a single time. The sequencing input was PBMCs. These receptor sequences come from a woman in her 70s in good health and CMV-seropositive.

The rearrangement uses TRBV21-1 and TRBJ1-4; the table's TRBD1 call for D was not verified on the DNA. TRBV21-1 is flagged as a pseudogene. This CDR3 has 17 amino acids. The CDR3 DNA reads TGTGCCAGCAGCAAAGAGGGGGGACAGGGGCTTAATGAAAAACTGTTTTTT. Its protein product is CASSKEGGQGLNEKLFF.

This chain links TRBV12-5 with TRBJ2-7, with D possibly TRBD1 on 6 matching bases. V was shortened by 4 bases and J by 7 bases, with 11 bases between the two germline ends. The V gene's germline CDR1 is LGHNT and CDR2 FRNRAP. The CDR3 is 12 amino acids. The CDR3 region has the DNA TGTGCTAGTGGTTGGGACCAGGGGGAGCAGTACTTC. It yields the protein CASGWDQGEQYF. Supplemented by reference TRBV12-5 and TRBJ2-7, the full variable domain reads DARVTQTPRHKVTEMGQEVTMRCQPILGHNTVFWYRQTMMQGLELLAYFRNRAPLDDSGMPKDRFSAEMPDATLATLKIQPSEPRDSAVYFCASGWDQGEQYFGPGTRLTVT.

Comments on this clone: The identical CDR3 is also encoded by other nucleotide sequences in the sample. V gene TRBV5-1 combines with J gene TRBJ2-7; 7 bases align to TRBD1. Trimming took 0 bases from V and 4 from J; bases not matched to a gene: 1. From germline, CDR1 is SGHRS and CDR2 YFSETQ. The CDR3 runs to 13 residues. The CDR3, as DNA: TGCGCCAGCAGCTTGGAACAGGGGTACGAGCAGTACTTC. This encodes CASSLEQGYEQYF.

This clone was recorded only once. The rearrangement links TRBV7-6 to TRBJ2-7, with a weak D call TRBD1 (6 bases). Trimming stripped 1 base from V and 7 bases from J, with 17 bases between. The CDR3 is 15 amino acids. CDR1 SGHVS and CDR2 FNYEAQ come from the germline V gene. The CDR3 loop reads CASSLETGPWEEQYF. The CDR3 nucleotides are TGTGCCAGCAGCTTAGAGACAGGCCCTTGGGAAGAGCAGTACTTC. Together with reference TRBV7-6 and TRBJ2-7, the CDR3 gives the full variable domain: GAGVSQSPRYKVTKRGQDVALRCDPISGHVSLYWYRQALGQGPEFLTYFNYEAQQDKSGLPNDRFSAERPEGSISTLTIQRTEQRDSAMYRCASSLETGPWEEQYFGPGTRLTVT.

The sample holds one count of this clone. The J gene is TRBJ2-1, the V gene TRBV7-9; 7 positions agree with TRBD1. CDR1 and CDR2 (germline): SEHNR, FQNEAQ (reference sequence). The CDR3 length is 14 residues. V was clipped by 5 bases and J by 6 bases; unmatched bases: 7. The CDR3, as DNA: TGTGCCAGCAGCCCCCCGGACAGGACCAATGAGCAGTTCTTC. Translating gives CASSPPDRTNEQFF.

The chain couples TRBV30 to TRBJ2-2; 10 nucleotides match TRBD1. The length of the CDR3 is 16 residues. The germline CDR1 and CDR2 sequences are GTSNPN and SVGIG (reference sequence). V lost 1 base and J lost 3; bases outside the gene matches: 5. The CDR3 sequence: CAWSEPGQGYTGELFF. The CDR3, as DNA: TGTGCCTGGAGTGAGCCGGGACAGGGGTACACCGGGGAGCTGTTTTTT.